What follows are 5 T cell receptor beta chains derived from one specimen sequenced in a study of radiotherapy plus CTLA-4 blockade in lung cancer. Assay: immunoSEQ multiplex PCR; the TCRdb copy retains only in-frame clones and omits some. Of around 63,000 clones listed, 76% are singletons. The specimen was peripheral blood, collected from a patient treated with radiotherapy plus ipilimumab. The receptors here all came from a human donor with non-small cell lung cancer whose response to radiotherapy plus ipilimumab could not be evaluated. Some clones in this sample may be carry-over from other donors' samples.

The genes are TRBV7-8 and TRBJ2-1; 11 positions agree with TRBD1. Germline assignment: CDR1 SGHVS and CDR2 FQNEAQ. V lost 3 bases, J lost 9 bases, and 4 bases stayed unmatched. CDR3 length equals 14 residues. This CDR3 is CASSLDRGLPEQFF. CDR3 nucleotides: TGTGCCAGCAGCTTGGACAGGGGGCTCCCTGAGCAGTTCTTC.

The chain uses TRBV7-9 and TRBJ2-7; 7 nucleotides agree with TRBD1. The junction had 2 bases not matched to a gene; V was cut back by 6 bases and J by 0 bases. The CDR3 contains 13 residues. Per germline, CDR1 SEHNR and CDR2 FQNEAQ (reference sequence). CDR3 bases: TGTGCCAGCAGGGACAGGTCCTCCTACGAGCAGTACTTC. Translating it yields CASRDRSSYEQYF.

For the CDR3, the DNA is TGTGCCAGCAGTGAAAACGGAGCTTTAGGCGAGCAGTACTTC. Residues: CASSENGALGEQYF. The chain joins TRBV2 to TRBJ2-7; unclear D gene. The CDR3 sequence is 14 residues long. V was clipped by 2 bases and J by 6 bases, with 14 bases between them. Germline V gives CDR1 SNHLY, CDR2 FYNNEI. The whole variable domain, remainder taken from reference TRBV2 and TRBJ2-7, is EPEVTQTPSHQVTQMGQEVILRCVPISNHLYFYWYRQILGQKVEFLVSFYNNEISEKSEIFDDQFSVERPDGSNFTLKIRSTKLEDSAMYFCASSENGALGEQYFGPGTRLTVT.

The V and J genes are TRBV20-1 and TRBJ1-1; D is unresolved. Looked up from germline, CDR1 is DFQATT and CDR2 is SNEGSKA (reference sequence). V was trimmed by 5 bases and J by 1 base, leaving 5 bases between them. The CDR3 contains 11 residues. DNA for the CDR3: TGCAGTGCTCAGTCGAACACTGAAGCTTTCTTT. It yields the protein CSAQSNTEAFF.

This chain links TRBV13 with TRBJ2-3; 9 bases map to TRBD1. The trim removed 4 bases at V and 4 bases at J, leaving 6 bases unmatched. The CDR3 length is 15 residues. CDR1 and CDR2 (germline): PRHDT, FYEKMQ (reference sequence). CDR3 region: CASSYRTGDPDTQYF. CDR3 bases: TGTGCCAGCAGCTACAGGACAGGGGACCCAGATACGCAGTATTTT.